The 10 T cell receptor beta chains below come from one sample, sequenced in a study of blood T cells in healthy people across ages. It was with a sample-barcoded 5' primer and a J-beta primer mix that a second PCR of roughly 7 to 11 cycles was run. MiXCR was run by TCRdb on the 5' RACE reads, yielding one entry per CDR3 protein. The repertoire includes roughly 2 million distinct CDR3 sequences, around 48% of them detected once, and around 2.1% sits in the top ten. The sequenced sample consisted of blood. These receptor sequences come from a woman in her 40s in good health.

The chain employs TRBV12-3 or TRBV12-4 and TRBJ2-3; the D gene is possibly TRBD2 (7 bases). Trimming pared 0 bases from V and 9 bases from J, leaving 19 bases between. This CDR3 is 16 amino acids long. CDR3 coding DNA: TGTGCCAGCAGTTTAGCTAAGGGGGGGCTAGATAGGACGCAGTATTTT. The encoded protein is CASSLAKGGLDRTQYF.

The chain is built from TRBV2 and TRBJ2-6; 7 bases fit TRBD2. This CDR3 is built from 16 residues. The junction had 7 bases not matched to a gene; V was cut back by 8 bases and J by 0 bases. Germline assignment: CDR1 SNHLY and CDR2 FYNNEI. The CDR3 is CASRWGGSSGANVLTF. CDR3 sequence (DNA): TGTGCCAGCCGTTGGGGCGGGAGCTCTGGGGCCAACGTCCTGACTTTC.

This clonotype occurred a few times. The chain recombines TRBV20-1 with TRBJ2-7; D remains unclear. Germline values: CDR1 DFQATT, CDR2 SNEGSKA (reference sequence). This CDR3 contains 10 residues. V lost 6 bases and J 0 bases, leaving 3 bases between the germline ends. CDR3 loop: CSADSYEQYF. Here the CDR3 DNA reads TGCAGTGCCGACTCCTACGAGCAGTACTTC.

The rearrangement uses TRBV7-2 and TRBJ1-6; no clear D. Looked up from germline, CDR1 is SGHTA and CDR2 is FQGNSA. The length of the CDR3 is 12 residues. V lost 7 bases, J lost 13 bases, and 14 bases lay in between. CDR3 sequence (DNA): TGTGCCAGCACCGAGAATGTAACCCCCCTCCACTTT. This gives the protein CASTENVTPLHF.

This chain connects TRBV5-1 to TRBJ2-1; a possible D gene is TRBD2 (5 bases). V was shortened by 4 bases and J by 10 bases, with 18 bases between the two germline ends. CDR1 is SGHRS, CDR2 YFSETQ, per germline. CDR3 size: 14 residues. CDR3 sequence reads: CASSPGNPQSEQFF. CDR3 nucleotides: TGCGCCAGCAGCCCCGGGAACCCGCAAAGCGAGCAGTTCTTC.

The sample holds a few counts of this clonotype. The chain couples TRBV5-1 to TRBJ2-4; TRBD2 is a possible D gene (5 bases). Germline CDR1 SGHRS, CDR2 YFSETQ. CDR3 length: 16 amino acids. Trimming removed 0 bases at V and 1 base at J, with 11 bases between. CDR3 coding DNA: TGCGCCAGCAGCTTGGATGGGAGTTCGGCCAAAAACATTCAGTACTTC. This sequence encodes CASSLDGSSAKNIQYF.

V usage is TRBV27 and J usage is TRBJ1-1; D perhaps matches TRBD1 (6 bases). The CDR3 extends over 16 amino acids. The germline V and J ends were trimmed by 5 bases and 0 bases, with 16 bases remaining between them. Per germline, CDR1 MNHEY and CDR2 SMNVEV (reference sequence). The CDR3, as DNA: TGTGCCAGCAGTCACCAGGGGTTGGCCATGAACACTGAAGCTTTCTTT. Translated, it gives CASSHQGLAMNTEAFF.

The chain employs TRBV5-1 and TRBJ2-3; D is possibly TRBD2 (5 bases). The length of the CDR3 is 16 residues. Per germline, CDR1 SGHRS and CDR2 YFSETQ. Between the trimmed V and J ends, which lost 4 bases and 1 base, there was a span of 16 bases. CDR3 DNA: TGCGCCAGCAGCATACGCCCGGGGAAGGGCACAGATACGCAGTATTTT. Its translation is CASSIRPGKGTDTQYF.

The J gene is TRBJ1-6, the V gene TRBV7-2, with 7 positions matching TRBD1. Germline CDR1 is SGHTA and CDR2 is FQGNSA. V was pared by 4 bases and J by 0 bases, with 6 bases of the junction left unmatched. The CDR3 is 17 residues long. The CDR3 protein is CASSSDRSSSYNSPLHF. CDR3 bases: TGTGCCAGCAGCTCGGACAGGTCCAGCTCCTATAATTCACCCCTCCACTTT.

CDR3: CSVEDRSVTNTEAFF. The CDR3 DNA sequence: TGCAGCGTTGAAGATCGGTCTGTGACGAACACTGAAGCTTTCTTT. The chain couples TRBV29-1 to TRBJ1-1, with no clear D. The germline CDR1 and CDR2 sequences are SQVTM and ANQGSEA. CDR3 size: 15 residues. The germline V and J ends were trimmed by 0 bases and 1 base, with 12 bases remaining between them.